This T cell receptor beta chain stems from a study of blood T cells in healthy people across ages. Points from the study as a whole: Naive T cell percentage showed a strong correlation with the diversity of TCR beta.

For the second PCR, which ran for about 6 to 11 cycles, a sample-barcoded 5' primer and a J-beta primer mix were used. Every cDNA was tagged by a template-switch adaptor with 12 random nucleotides. Using its own MiXCR run on the 5' RACE reads, TCRdb lists one record per CDR3 protein. The table shows 1.5 million to 2 million distinct CDR3 sequences, with roughly 27% occurring only once. This clonotype was found a few times. No antigen is known for it. The sequenced sample was blood. This receptor was taken from a woman in her twenties or thirties in good health.

CDR3 amino acids: CASFGTPGVNEQFF. In DNA, the CDR3 is TGTGCCAGCTTCGGAACCCCTGGAGTCAATGAGCAGTTCTTC. V is TRBV7-9 and J is TRBJ2-1; D ambiguous. Per the germline V gene, CDR1 is SEHNR and CDR2 is FQNEAQ (reference sequence). V lost 8 bases and J lost 6, with 17 bases in between. The CDR3 consists of 14 residues. The full variable domain, its missing parts supplied by reference TRBV7-9 and TRBJ2-1, is DTGVSQNPRHKITKRGQNVTFRCDPISEHNRLYWYRQTLGQGPEFLTYFQNEAQLEKSRLLSDRFSAERPKGSFSTLEIQRTEQGDSAMYLCASFGTPGVNEQFFGPGTRLTVL.